One sample yielded the 26 T cell receptor beta chains listed below, sequenced in a study of blood T cell repertoires in COVID-19 (dated by TCRdb to about 2020). Library generation was performed with the immunoSEQ multiplex PCR assay. Drawn from immuneACCESS, this table holds only the in-frame rearrangements with V and J called that TCRdb kept. Clones are partly lost; checked studies trace under half to an unresolved V gene and leave the rest unexplained. The sample contains approximately 150,000 clones, around 80% of them found a single time. Together, the top ten hold 4.5% to 7.5% of the sample. Sequences were obtained from PBMCs or T cells enriched from blood (not recorded which). The receptor source for this set is a man aged 40-49 years who had recovered from COVID-19.

The rearrangement joins TRBV2 to TRBJ1-4; 7 bases line up with TRBD1. From germline, CDR1 is SNHLY and CDR2 FYNNEI. Germline trimming cut 1 base from V and 8 bases from J; bases unmatched to any gene: 1. The CDR3 sequence is 13 residues long. The CDR3 loop reads CASSEETGEKLFF. As DNA, the CDR3 is TGTGCCAGCAGTGAAGAGACAGGGGAAAAACTGTTTTTT. Full variable domain (missing parts from reference TRBV2 and TRBJ1-4): EPEVTQTPSHQVTQMGQEVILRCVPISNHLYFYWYRQILGQKVEFLVSFYNNEISEKSEIFDDQFSVERPDGSNFTLKIRSTKLEDSAMYFCASSEETGEKLFFGSGTQLSVL.

The chain is built from TRBV5-1 and TRBJ1-2; 10 bases match TRBD1. CDR1 is SGHRS, CDR2 YFSETQ, per germline. The V segment lost 5 bases and the J segment 0 bases; nucleotides outside the gene matches: 7. The CDR3 sequence is 16 residues long. The CDR3 sequence: CASRETGGAANYGYTF. The CDR3 DNA sequence: TGCGCCAGCAGAGAGACAGGGGGCGCAGCTAACTATGGCTACACCTTC.

The J gene is TRBJ1-1, the V gene TRBV2, with TRBD1 matching over 7 bases. CDR1 SNHLY and CDR2 FYNNEI come from the germline V gene. The junction had 12 bases not matched to a gene; V was cut back by 11 bases and J by 0 bases. The CDR3 extends over 15 amino acids. CDR3 amino acids: CAGLRGQSMNTEAFF. CDR3 DNA sequence: TGTGCCGGACTGAGGGGGCAGAGCATGAACACTGAAGCTTTCTTT.

The chain employs TRBV19 and TRBJ2-5, with a possible D match to TRBD1 (5 bases). The CDR3 covers 13 residues. Trimming left V 6 bases short and J 1 base short, with 9 bases between. CDR1 is LNHDA, CDR2 SQIVND, per germline (reference sequence). CDR3: CASRGPIQETQYF. The CDR3 DNA reads TGTGCCAGTAGGGGGCCCATCCAAGAGACCCAGTACTTC.

J is TRBJ1-1 and V is TRBV3-1 (or the pseudogene TRBV3-2), with D unclear. The V and J ends lost 0 bases and 7 bases respectively, with 9 bases between them. Germline CDR1 LGHDT, CDR2 YNNKEL (reference sequence). The CDR3 contains 13 residues. CDR3 sequence: CASSQEWRDEAFF. CDR3 in DNA: TGTGCCAGCAGCCAAGAATGGAGGGATGAAGCTTTCTTT.

The V call is TRBV7-2, the J call TRBJ1-1; D perhaps matches TRBD1 (6 bases). The V end was cut by 5 bases, the J end by 11 bases, with 21 bases between. CDR3 size: 14 residues. The V gene's germline CDR1 is SGHTA and CDR2 FQGNSA. The CDR3 nucleotides read TGTGCCAGCAGCCCCATCCCCGGGACATTTCGGGCTTTCTTT. Protein: CASSPIPGTFRAFF.

The rearrangement joins TRBV19 to TRBJ1-2; D remains unclear. V was cut by 7 bases and J by 3 bases, with 15 bases left in between. Per germline, CDR1 LNHDA and CDR2 SQIVND (reference sequence). CDR3 length equals 14 residues. The CDR3 region is CASTSRNGDYGYTF. The CDR3 nucleotides are TGTGCCAGTACGTCCAGGAATGGCGACTATGGCTACACCTTC.

This rearrangement joins TRBV9 to TRBJ2-2; 8 nucleotides line up with TRBD2. The germline V gene encodes CDR1 SGDLS and CDR2 YYNGEE. CDR3 length: 19 residues. V lost 0 bases to trimming and J lost 5 bases; unmatched junction nucleotides: 15. The DNA of the CDR3 is TGTGCCAGCAGCGTAGCTCAAGCGGGGGACCCGGTAGAGACCGGGGAGCTGTTTTTT. The encoded protein is CASSVAQAGDPVETGELFF.

The chain uses TRBV4-1 and TRBJ2-1, with D perhaps matching TRBD2 (6 bases). Trimming removed 3 bases from V and 7 bases from J, with 13 bases in between. This CDR3 contains 14 residues. Per germline, CDR1 MGHRA and CDR2 YSYEKL. The CDR3 sequence: CASSQGQSGNEQFF. CDR3 nucleotides: TGCGCCAGCAGCCAGGGCCAGAGCGGGAATGAGCAGTTCTTC.

This sequence joins TRBV19 and TRBJ1-3, with a weak D call TRBD1 (6 bases). V lost 11 bases and J 6 bases, leaving 11 bases between the germline ends. Germline CDR1 LNHDA, CDR2 SQIVND (reference sequence). CDR3 size: 11 residues. CDR3 DNA sequence: TGTGCCGGACGACAGGAAAACACCATATATTTT. It codes for CAGRQENTIYF.

This clone was counted once. This chain joins TRBV3-1 (or the pseudogene TRBV3-2) and TRBJ2-7; 7 bases map to TRBD1. The V gene end was trimmed by 0 bases and the J gene end by 4 bases; junction bases not matched to a gene: 6. Germline lookup yields CDR1 LGHDT and CDR2 YNNKEL (reference sequence). The CDR3 is made up of 15 amino acids. The CDR3 reads CASSQDDRDLYEQYF. CDR3 sequence (DNA): TGTGCCAGCAGCCAAGATGACAGGGACCTTTACGAGCAGTACTTC.

This clone came up once. This chain links TRBV12-5 with TRBJ1-5, with 9 bases aligning to TRBD1. The CDR3 is 15 amino acids. After removal of 5 bases from V and 4 bases from J, the junction contained 6 bases not matched to a gene. CDR1 is LGHNT, CDR2 FRNRAP, per germline. The CDR3 protein is CASGPPGQGNQPQHF. In nucleotides, the CDR3 is TGTGCTAGTGGTCCACCGGGACAGGGAAATCAGCCCCAGCATTTT.

This chain connects TRBV2 to TRBJ2-2, with 13 bases matching TRBD2. The V gene end was trimmed by 8 bases and the J gene end by 6 bases; junction bases not matched to a gene: 6. CDR3 size: 15 residues. Germline V lookup: CDR1 SNHLY, CDR2 FYNNEI. The CDR3 DNA is TGTGCCAGCGCCGGGACTAGCGGGGATTCCGGGGAGCTGTTTTTT. It yields the protein CASAGTSGDSGELFF.

This clone was observed a handful of times. The rearrangement joins TRBV10-2 to TRBJ2-1, with 10 bases fitting TRBD2. This CDR3 spans 16 amino acids. V shed 0 bases, J shed 7 bases, and the junction held 6 bases outside the gene matches. CDR1 and CDR2 from the germline V gene are WSHSY and SAAADI. CDR3 DNA sequence: TGCGCCAGCAGTGAGTCTATCCTAGCGGGGGCGAATGAGCAGTTCTTC. It encodes CASSESILAGANEQFF.

V gene TRBV5-1 combines with J gene TRBJ2-1, with 8 bases identical to TRBD1. Germline V lookup: CDR1 SGHRS, CDR2 YFSETQ. After removal of 1 base from V and 2 bases from J, the junction contained 2 bases not matched to a gene. The CDR3 is made up of 15 amino acids. In nucleotides, the CDR3 is TGCGCCAGCAGCTTGCAACAGGGGGCCTACAATGAGCAGTTCTTC. Amino acid sequence: CASSLQQGAYNEQFF.

This clone was seen only a few times. The chain couples TRBV19 to TRBJ1-2; weak D call: TRBD1 (6 bases). The CDR3 totals 13 residues. Germline values: CDR1 LNHDA, CDR2 SQIVND (reference sequence). Trimming shortened V by 7 bases and J by 7 bases, and 16 bases separated the two germline ends. The CDR3 loop is CASTPTGGGGYTF. Here the CDR3 DNA reads TGTGCCAGTACCCCAACGGGGGGCGGTGGCTACACCTTC. The full variable domain, its missing parts supplied by reference TRBV19 and TRBJ1-2, is DGGITQSPKYLFRKEGQNVTLSCEQNLNHDAMYWYRQDPGQGLRLIYYSQIVNDFQKGDIAEGYSVSREKKESFPLTVTSAQKNPTAFYLCASTPTGGGGYTFGSGTRLTVV.

The genes are TRBV3-1 (or the pseudogene TRBV3-2) and TRBJ2-3; TRBD1 agrees at 7 bases. The germline V gene encodes CDR1 LGHDT and CDR2 YNNKEL (reference sequence). The CDR3 is made up of 14 amino acids. V lost 6 bases and J lost 2; bases outside the gene matches: 5. In nucleotides, the CDR3 is TGTGCCAGCAGTAGGGACAGAACCACAGATACGCAGTATTTT. Protein product: CASSRDRTTDTQYF.

This clone turned up a few times. The sample contains more than one DNA sequence encoding this CDR3. The chain uses TRBV5-6 and TRBJ1-1; TRBD1 is a possible D gene (5 bases). Germline V gene lookup returns CDR1 SGHDT and CDR2 YYEEEE. The V end lost 3 bases, the J end lost 8 bases, and 11 bases lay between the germline ends. This CDR3 comprises 12 residues. CDR3 residues: CASSSGTLEAFF. In nucleotides, the CDR3 is TGTGCCAGCAGCTCGGGGACTCTCGAAGCTTTCTTT.

The chain employs TRBV7-9 and TRBJ2-1; TRBD2 matches at 9 bases. The germline V gene encodes CDR1 SEHNR and CDR2 FQNEAQ (reference sequence). This CDR3 has 16 residues. The junction had 7 bases not matched to a gene; V was cut back by 1 base and J by 6 bases. In DNA form, the CDR3 reads TGTGCCAGCAGCTTAGAGGCGGGGGGGCTTTCCAATGAGCAGTTCTTC. Translating gives CASSLEAGGLSNEQFF.

The gene calls are TRBV11-2 and TRBJ2-2; D is uncertain. Trimming shortened V by 5 bases and J by 6 bases, and 7 bases separated the two germline ends. The germline CDR1 and CDR2 sequences are SGHAT and FQNNGV. This CDR3 is 12 amino acids long. CDR3 nucleotides: TGTGCCAGCAGCCCTCCCCCCGGGGAGCTGTTTTTT. Translated: CASSPPPGELFF.

The gene calls are TRBV7-3 and TRBJ2-3, with 8 bases fitting TRBD2. CDR1 is SGHTA, CDR2 FQGTGA, per germline. Trimming at V came to 5 bases and at J to 6 bases, leaving 16 bases not matched to a gene. This CDR3 region has 17 residues. CDR3: CASSLQLGGTSGDTQYF. CDR3 bases: TGTGCCAGCAGCCTGCAATTAGGTGGGACTAGTGGGGATACGCAGTATTTT.

The rearrangement joins TRBV18 to TRBJ2-3; the D gene is possibly TRBD2 (6 bases). V lost 8 bases and J 4 bases, leaving 16 bases between the germline ends. CDR3 length: 14 residues. CDR1 is KGHSH, CDR2 LQKENI, per germline. As DNA, the CDR3 is TGTGCCAGCACCCGGGACTGGGGATCAGATACGCAGTATTTT. Its protein is CASTRDWGSDTQYF.

The V and J genes are TRBV11-2 and TRBJ1-2; possible D gene TRBD1, 5 bases. Trimming removed 8 bases at V and 6 bases at J, with 22 bases between. Germline CDR1 is SGHAT and CDR2 is FQNNGV. The CDR3 is 15 residues long. CDR3 nucleotide sequence: TGTGCCAGCTCCACCCCCTCGGGACTGCAGAATGGCTACACCTTC. Translated, it gives CASSTPSGLQNGYTF.

V usage is TRBV19 and J usage is TRBJ1-4; no definite D call. Trimming stripped 0 bases from V and 0 bases from J, with 11 bases between. The CDR3 runs to 17 residues. Germline CDR1 is LNHDA and CDR2 is SQIVND (reference sequence). In DNA, the CDR3 is TGTGCCAGTAGTATAGAATCCGTCCGGGCAACTAATGAAAAACTGTTTTTT. Protein sequence: CASSIESVRATNEKLFF.

The chain has TRBV7-8 and TRBJ1-5; 12 bases align to TRBD1. CDR3 size: 15 residues. With 6 bases clipped from V and 5 bases from J, the junction kept 5 bases outside the gene matches. Looked up from germline, CDR1 is SGHVS and CDR2 is FQNEAQ. CDR3 residues: CASSQRDRGHQPQHF. CDR3 in DNA: TGTGCCAGCAGTCAAAGGGACAGGGGGCATCAGCCCCAGCATTTT.

The chain has TRBV7-8 and TRBJ2-3, with TRBD2 matching over 13 bases. This CDR3 is built from 17 residues. Germline assignment: CDR1 SGHVS and CDR2 FQNEAQ. V shed 5 bases, J shed 2 bases, and the junction held 7 bases outside the gene matches. The chain's CDR3 is CASSHRLAGGLTDTQYF. In DNA form, the CDR3 reads TGTGCCAGCAGCCACCGACTAGCGGGGGGACTCACAGATACGCAGTATTTT.